This T cell receptor (beta chain) comes out of a study of CD8+ T cells in alopecia areata. This clone was seen a handful of times. The listed genes are named as in mouse. cDNA prepared by RNA extraction and subsequent reverse transcription served as the template for sequencing. TCRdb's table, derived via immunoSEQ multiplex PCR, lists solely in-frame clones and lacks some. This repertoire lists around 300,000 clones without singletons; approximately 1.2% sits in the top ten. Pooled cutaneous lymph node cells were sorted using CD4, CD8alpha, NKG2D, NKG2ACE and other markers. This receptor was identified in a C3H/HeJ mouse with alopecia areata. For this mouse line, the MHC haplotype is H2-k. Material for sequencing was CD4+ T cells sorted from a lymph node.

CDR3: CASGRDRAYAEQFF. The CDR3 bases that were read are TGTGCCAGCGGCCGGGACAGGGCCTATGCT. The chain employs TRBV13-2 and TRBJ2-1, with 9 positions matching TRBD1. The CDR3 end is not reached by the read, which stops 4 residues before it; the germline J gene fills it in. Germline V CDR1 and CDR2: NNHNN, SYGAGS (reference sequence). J was trimmed by 3 bases and V by 5 bases; bases with no gene match: 3. The CDR3 contains 14 residues.